Below, 21 T cell receptor beta chains from the same sample are listed, as sequenced in a study of blood T cell repertoires in COVID-19. Using immunoSEQ multiplex PCR, the repertoire was profiled, and TCRdb retains in-frame clones only, with some absent. The sample shows over 45,000 clones, roughly four fifths of them seen only once. The sample taken for sequencing was peripheral blood. All receptors derive from a woman aged 55-70 years with acute or convalescent COVID-19.

The CDR3 nucleotides read TGTGCCAGCAGCGCTCGACAGGGAACCGGCTCACCCCTCCACTTT. It specifies CASSARQGTGSPLHF. This rearrangement joins TRBV7-3 to TRBJ1-6; 7 bases fit TRBD1. The CDR3 totals 15 residues. Per the germline V gene, CDR1 is SGHTA and CDR2 is FQGTGA. Germline trimming cut 5 bases from V and 10 bases from J; bases unmatched to any gene: 11.

This chain joins TRBV11-2 and TRBJ1-2; possibly TRBD1 for D (5 bases). With 0 bases removed from V and 8 bases from J, the gap between germline ends came to 13 bases. The CDR3 extends over 14 amino acids. CDR1 is SGHAT, CDR2 FQNNGV, per germline. CDR3 amino acids: CASSLDQQGRGYTF. Written as DNA, the CDR3 is TGTGCCAGCAGCTTAGATCAGCAGGGCCGAGGCTACACCTTC.

The chain has TRBV19 and TRBJ1-1, with D unresolved. Germline V gives CDR1 LNHDA, CDR2 SQIVND (reference sequence). The CDR3 length is 10 residues. The V end was cut by 5 bases, the J end by 6 bases, with 4 bases between. The CDR3 bases are TGTGCCAGTAGTTCGGCTGAAGCTTTCTTT. Protein: CASSSAEAFF.

The chain has TRBV5-1 and TRBJ2-1; 10 nucleotides match TRBD2. Germline loops: CDR1 SGHRS, CDR2 YFSETQ. The CDR3 sequence is 15 residues long. V trimming: 1 base; J trimming: 4 bases; junction bases outside the gene matches: 2. In DNA, the CDR3 is TGCGCCAGCAGCTTGACTAGCGGGATTTACAATGAGCAGTTCTTC. The encoded protein is CASSLTSGIYNEQFF.

The rearrangement uses TRBV12-3 or TRBV12-4 and TRBJ2-1; TRBD2 is a possible D gene (5 bases). The CDR3 is 11 amino acids. V was clipped by 2 bases and J by 12 bases, with 8 bases between them. CDR3 DNA sequence: TGTGCCAGCAGTTTACAGGCGGGGCAGTTCTTC. It encodes CASSLQAGQFF.

J is TRBJ1-1 and V is TRBV7-9, with D unresolved. This CDR3 is built from 13 residues. The germline CDR1 and CDR2 sequences are SEHNR and FQNEAQ (reference sequence). Trimming left V 2 bases short and J 11 bases short, with 15 bases between. The CDR3: CASSLLGSFRAFF. The CDR3, as DNA: TGTGCCAGCAGCTTATTGGGCAGCTTCAGGGCTTTCTTT.

The sample holds one count of this clone. The chain combines TRBV10-3 with TRBJ1-5; 8 nucleotides align to TRBD1. The junction had 1 base not matched to a gene; V was cut back by 3 bases and J by 6 bases. The CDR3 runs 13 residues. The germline CDR1 and CDR2 sequences are ENHRY and SYGVKD. The DNA of the CDR3 is TGTGCCATCAGTGAAGACAGGGGTCAGCCCCAGCATTTT. Protein product: CAISEDRGQPQHF.

The chain joins TRBV5-1 to TRBJ2-5, with D maybe TRBD2 (6 bases). CDR1 and CDR2 (germline): SGHRS, YFSETQ. Trimming pared 3 bases from V and 4 bases from J, leaving 16 bases between. The CDR3 extends over 15 amino acids. The CDR3: CASSYRNGGRETQYF. The CDR3 coding sequence is TGCGCCAGCAGCTACCGGAACGGGGGACGAGAGACCCAGTACTTC.

V is TRBV6-5 and J is TRBJ2-7; 10 bases are shared with TRBD1. V trimming: 8 bases; J trimming: 3 bases; junction bases outside the gene matches: 4. Per the germline V gene, CDR1 is MNHEY and CDR2 is SVGAGI. The CDR3 extends over 13 amino acids. The chain's CDR3 is CASVRDRGYEQYF. The CDR3 DNA reads as TGTGCCAGCGTCCGGGACAGGGGCTACGAGCAGTACTTC.

V usage is TRBV7-9 and J usage is TRBJ1-4, with TRBD1 identical over 10 bases. The J segment lost 7 bases and the V segment lost 5 bases, leaving 7 bases of the junction unmatched. The germline V gene has CDR1 SEHNR and CDR2 FQNEAQ (reference sequence). This CDR3 is 15 amino acids long. The DNA of the CDR3 is TGTGCCAGCAGCACCCGACAGGGGGCCTTTGAAAAACTGTTTTTT. The encoded protein is CASSTRQGAFEKLFF.

The chain carries TRBV9 and TRBJ2-5; possible D gene TRBD2, 6 bases. CDR3 length: 11 amino acids. Deletions cut 3 bases from V and 9 bases from J, with 9 bases between. CDR1 is SGDLS and CDR2 is YYNGEE in the germline V gene. The CDR3 coding sequence is TGTGCCAGCAGCGGAGGAGGGCCCCAGTACTTC. Translating gives CASSGGGPQYF.

This rearrangement joins TRBV15 to TRBJ2-2, with no clear D. The CDR3 sequence is 17 residues long. CDR1 LNHNV and CDR2 YYDKDF come from the germline V gene (reference sequence). V was clipped by 1 base and J by 2 bases, with 14 bases between them. The chain's CDR3 is CATSRAFSLYNTGELFF. The DNA of the CDR3 is TGTGCCACCAGCAGAGCCTTTTCTCTATATAACACCGGGGAGCTGTTTTTT.

A single count supports this clone. The chain employs TRBV11-2 and TRBJ2-5, with D tentatively TRBD2 (5 bases). CDR1 SGHAT and CDR2 FQNNGV come from the germline V gene. Between the trimmed V and J ends, which lost 1 base and 7 bases, there was a span of 19 bases. The CDR3 consists of 16 residues. The CDR3 DNA is TGTGCCAGCAGCTTAGCTTCGACTACTATTGTTGGGACCCAGTACTTC. This codes for CASSLASTTIVGTQYF.

The chain is built from TRBV7-8 and TRBJ2-3; D remains ambiguous. The CDR3 is 15 amino acids. Between the trimmed V and J ends, which lost 1 base and 2 bases, there was a span of 10 bases. Germline values: CDR1 SGHVS, CDR2 FQNEAQ. The CDR3 protein is CASSLGSDLTDTQYF. The CDR3 nucleotides read TGTGCCAGCAGCTTAGGGAGCGATCTCACAGATACGCAGTATTTT.

This sequence joins TRBV5-1 and TRBJ2-3; tentative D call: TRBD1 (5 bases). The CDR3 sequence is 13 residues long. CDR1 and CDR2 (germline): SGHRS, YFSETQ. With 5 bases removed from V and 7 bases from J, the gap between germline ends came to 14 bases. CDR3 loop: CASSSQGGNTQYF. The CDR3 nucleotides are TGCGCCAGCAGTTCTCAGGGTGGGAATACGCAGTATTTT.

V gene TRBV29-1 combines with J gene TRBJ2-3; D is unresolved. Trimming shortened V by 7 bases and J by 5 bases, and 10 bases separated the two germline ends. CDR1 and CDR2 (germline): SQVTM, ANQGSEA. CDR3 length: 11 residues. The CDR3 nucleotides are TGCAGCGCTGACCCTAAAGATACGCAGTATTTT. The encoded protein is CSADPKDTQYF.

This chain joins TRBV4-2 and TRBJ2-3; no clear D gene. Germline CDR1 reads LGHNA; CDR2 reads YNFKEQ. The ends were cut back, 1 base at V and 4 bases at J, with 3 bases in the middle. There are 12 residues in the CDR3. This CDR3 is CASSQAADTQYF. The CDR3 DNA follows: TGTGCCAGCAGCCAAGCGGCAGATACGCAGTATTTT.

About this clone: A junction end diverges from the germline sequence, so it may reflect a read error. The chain uses TRBV5-4 and TRBJ2-2; no firm D call. Germline CDR1 is SGHNT and CDR2 is YYREEE (reference sequence). This CDR3 spans 14 amino acids. The CDR3 is CASSLRANAGELFF. In DNA form, the CDR3 reads TGTGCCAGCAGCTTGAGAGCGAACGCCGGGGAGCTGTTTTTT.

This rearrangement joins TRBV5-5 to TRBJ1-2, with 9 positions matching TRBD1. CDR1 is SGHKS, CDR2 YYEKEE, per germline (reference sequence). V was clipped by 6 bases and J by 4 bases; unmatched bases: 22. This CDR3 comprises 19 residues. The CDR3 spells CASNEGQGKGETRFYGYTF. The CDR3 DNA sequence: TGTGCCAGCAACGAGGGACAGGGAAAGGGAGAGACCCGGTTCTATGGCTACACCTTC.

Concerning this clone: The junction departs from germline at one end; a sequencing error may be responsible. V is TRBV28 and J is TRBJ1-2; D ambiguous. The CDR3 runs 13 residues. The germline gives CDR1 MDHEN, CDR2 SYDVKM. CDR3 residues: CASSLSELYGYTF. DNA for the CDR3: TGTGCCAGCAGCTTATCCGAACTCTATGGCTACACCTTC.

V is TRBV2 and J is TRBJ2-1, with 11 bases aligning to TRBD2. The germline V gene encodes CDR1 SNHLY and CDR2 FYNNEI. This CDR3 contains 17 residues. V was pared by 4 bases and J by 8 bases, with 13 bases of the junction left unmatched. CDR3 sequence: CASSAFGLAGYGYEQFF. The CDR3 region has the DNA TGTGCCAGCAGTGCGTTTGGACTAGCGGGTTACGGGTATGAGCAGTTCTTC.